The 22 T cell receptor beta chains given below trace back to one sample, sequenced in a study of graft-versus-host responses after intestinal transplantation. Repertoires were generated with immunoSEQ multiplex PCR, while TCRdb's copy carries only in-frame clones and drops some. The sample lists more than 95,000 clones, roughly 90% occurring once. These receptors are not linked to any known antigen. The sequences come from unstimulated CD4+ T cells sorted from spleen or lymph node cells, collected before intestinal transplant. These receptors all stem from a human donor who received an intestinal transplant.

The chain uses TRBV15 and TRBJ2-1; no reliable D call. Germline CDR1 reads LNHNV; CDR2 reads YYDKDF (reference sequence). This CDR3 has 14 amino acids. Trimming shortened V by 0 bases and J by 8 bases, and 11 bases separated the two germline ends. The CDR3 DNA reads as TGTGCCACCAGCAGAGATCAAGTTGCTCATGAGCAGTTCTTC. This encodes CATSRDQVAHEQFF. Drawing the rest from reference TRBV15 and TRBJ2-1, the complete variable domain is DAMVIQNPRYQVTQFGKPVTLSCSQTLNHNVMYWYQQKSSQAPKLLFHYYDKDFNNEADTPDNFQSRRPNTSFCFLDIRSPGLGDTAMYLCATSRDQVAHEQFFGPGTRLTVL.

This clone was counted a single time. The chain employs TRBV7-3 and TRBJ2-7, with D possibly being TRBD1 or TRBD2 (5 bases each). Trimming pared 5 bases from V and 1 base from J, leaving 18 bases between. The germline V gene has CDR1 SGHTA and CDR2 FQGTGA. The CDR3 has 16 residues. The CDR3 spells CASSPRVGTHSYEQYF. CDR3 coding DNA: TGTGCCAGCAGCCCTAGGGTCGGGACCCATTCCTACGAGCAGTACTTC.

The sample holds a few counts of this clone. This sequence joins TRBV2 and TRBJ1-3, with D uncertain. Germline-derived CDR1 and CDR2 are SNHLY and FYNNEI. This CDR3 spans 14 amino acids. V shed 3 bases and J shed 0 bases, with 6 bases lying between them. The CDR3 here is CASSDSSSGNTIYF. In DNA, the CDR3 is TGTGCCAGCAGTGATTCCAGCTCTGGAAACACCATATATTTT.

The CDR3 spells CASSEARETEAFF. In DNA, the CDR3 is TGTGCCAGCAGTGAAGCTAGGGAAACTGAAGCTTTCTTT. This chain uses TRBV2 with TRBJ1-1, with no clear D. Trimming shortened V by 0 bases and J by 5 bases, and 7 bases separated the two germline ends. The CDR3 runs 13 residues. Germline V gene sequence: CDR1 SNHLY, CDR2 FYNNEI.

The chain is built from TRBV19 and TRBJ2-1; D gene uncertain. Germline-derived CDR1 and CDR2 are LNHDA and SQIVND (reference sequence). The germline V and J ends were trimmed by 3 bases and 5 bases, with 17 bases remaining between them. The CDR3 consists of 16 residues. This CDR3 is CASSIIGSGPNNEQFF. The CDR3 nucleotides read TGTGCCAGTAGTATTATAGGGTCCGGGCCGAACAATGAGCAGTTCTTC.

The chain has TRBV6-1 and TRBJ1-1, with D perhaps TRBD1 (5 bases). From germline, CDR1 is MNHNS and CDR2 SASEGT. The length of the CDR3 is 14 residues. Trimming left V 7 bases short and J 1 base short, with 13 bases between. Here the CDR3 DNA reads TGTGCCAGCAAACCCCTGGGGGAGAACACTGAAGCTTTCTTT. This encodes CASKPLGENTEAFF.

This clone was detected once. This chain joins TRBV28 and TRBJ1-5; 7 positions agree with TRBD1. Germline V gives CDR1 MDHEN, CDR2 SYDVKM. The CDR3 covers 14 residues. V was clipped by 5 bases and J by 6 bases; unmatched bases: 7. CDR3 sequence: CASSLRTGSQPQHF. CDR3 DNA sequence: TGTGCCAGCAGTCTACGGACAGGAAGTCAGCCCCAGCATTTT.

The CDR3 protein is CASSPGQGGYEQYF. Here the CDR3 DNA reads TGTGCCAGCAGTCCGGGACAGGGGGGCTACGAGCAGTACTTC. This chain links TRBV2 with TRBJ2-7; 11 bases fit TRBD1. Germline CDR1 is SNHLY and CDR2 is FYNNEI. The CDR3 spans 14 residues. V gave up 5 bases and J gave up 3 bases; unmatched junction bases: 3.

Only one count was recorded for this clone. The DNA for the CDR3 is TGTGCCAGCAGTGAAGCGACCGTGGACGAGCAGTACTTC. Protein product: CASSEATVDEQYF. The chain couples TRBV2 to TRBJ2-7, with D unclear. With 0 bases removed from V and 5 bases from J, the gap between germline ends came to 8 bases. Germline loops: CDR1 SNHLY, CDR2 FYNNEI. The CDR3 spans 13 residues.

Of note for this clone: The sample carries other DNA sequences with the same CDR3. This sequence joins TRBV7-2 and TRBJ2-7; possibly TRBD2 for D (7 bases). Germline CDR1 and CDR2: SGHTA and FQGNSA. The ends were cut back, 0 bases at V and 7 bases at J, with 13 bases in the middle. There are 14 residues in the CDR3. This chain's CDR3 is CASSLARGAREQYF. For the CDR3, the DNA is TGTGCCAGCAGCTTAGCTCGGGGGGCGAGAGAGCAGTACTTC. Full variable domain (missing parts from reference TRBV7-2 and TRBJ2-7): GAGVSQSPSNKVTEKGKDVELRCDPISGHTALYWYRQSLGQGLEFLIYFQGNSAPDKSGLPSDRFSAERTGGSVSTLTIQRTQQEDSAVYLCASSLARGAREQYFGPGTRLTVT.

V is TRBV29-1 and J is TRBJ2-3, with D possibly matching TRBD1 (7 bases). CDR1 and CDR2 (germline): SQVTM, ANQGSEA. V was trimmed by 6 bases and J by 6 bases, leaving 16 bases between them. CDR3 length: 13 amino acids. Here the CDR3 DNA reads TGCAGCGTCGCAGGGGGACTGAGGGATACGCAGTATTTT. It translates to CSVAGGLRDTQYF.

The J gene is TRBJ2-2, the V gene TRBV7-3; the D is unclear. Deletions cut 1 base from V and 7 bases from J, with 7 bases between. CDR3 length: 13 amino acids. Germline CDR1 is SGHTA and CDR2 is FQGTGA. The CDR3 DNA reads TGTGCCAGCAGCTTAATAAAGAGCGGGGAGCTGTTTTTT. This translates into CASSLIKSGELFF.

The V call is TRBV6-5, the J call TRBJ2-2; D unresolved. The CDR3 extends over 13 amino acids. The germline CDR1 and CDR2 sequences are MNHEY and SVGAGI. Trimming left V 2 bases short and J 4 bases short, with 5 bases between. DNA of the CDR3: TGTGCCAGCAGTTACCCTGTCACCGGGGAGCTGTTTTTT. Its protein is CASSYPVTGELFF.

This CDR3 is CASSVAGVLGRGTGELFF. The CDR3 region has the DNA TGTGCCAGCAGCGTAGCGGGAGTGTTGGGTCGTGGCACCGGGGAGCTGTTTTTT. The gene calls are TRBV5-4 and TRBJ2-2, with 9 bases fitting TRBD2. Germline CDR1 reads SGHNT; CDR2 reads YYREEE (reference sequence). The CDR3 runs to 18 residues. The V gene end was trimmed by 4 bases and the J gene end by 4 bases; junction bases not matched to a gene: 14.

The chain has TRBV30 and TRBJ1-3; weak D call: TRBD1 (6 bases). This CDR3 is built from 15 residues. The germline V and J ends were trimmed by 3 bases and 1 base, with 13 bases remaining between them. Germline CDR1 GTSNPN, CDR2 SVGIG (reference sequence). The CDR3 reads CAWRAQGSSGNTIYF. The CDR3 nucleotides read TGTGCCTGGAGAGCACAGGGATCGTCTGGAAACACCATATATTTT. Based on the CDR3 plus reference TRBV30 and TRBJ1-3, the full variable domain is SQTIHQWPATLVQPVGSPLSLECTVEGTSNPNLYWYRQAAGRGLQLLFYSVGIGQISSEVPQNLSASRPQDRQFILSSKKLLLSDSGFYLCAWRAQGSSGNTIYFGEGSWLTVV.

This clone has a handful of counts. The chain recombines TRBV5-6 with TRBJ2-1, with 9 positions matching TRBD2. This CDR3 has 13 residues. Trimming removed 0 bases from V and 16 bases from J; junction bases left unmatched: 8. Germline values: CDR1 SGHDT, CDR2 YYEEEE. This CDR3 reads CASSLAEAGGRFF. The CDR3 DNA reads TGTGCCAGCAGCTTGGCCGAGGCGGGGGGGCGTTTCTTC.

The rearrangement joins TRBV2 to TRBJ2-1; 9 positions match TRBD2. This CDR3 spans 15 amino acids. The V and J ends lost 2 bases and 7 bases, in that order; junction bases with no gene match: 6. From germline, CDR1 is SNHLY and CDR2 FYNNEI. CDR3 sequence reads: CASSERRGGRNEQFF. Written as DNA, the CDR3 is TGTGCCAGCAGTGAAAGGCGGGGGGGTAGGAATGAGCAGTTCTTC.

CDR3 residues: CASSNSGRVTDTQYF. The CDR3 coding sequence is TGCGCCAGCAGCAATAGCGGGAGGGTCACAGATACGCAGTATTTT. V usage is TRBV5-1 and J usage is TRBJ2-3; 11 bases are a match to TRBD2. Losses at the gene ends were 4 bases for V and 2 bases for J; bases not matched to a gene: 3. This CDR3 is 15 amino acids long. Germline V lookup: CDR1 SGHRS, CDR2 YFSETQ.

The V call is TRBV2, the J call TRBJ2-2, with 8 bases aligning to TRBD1. Germline assignment: CDR1 SNHLY and CDR2 FYNNEI. The CDR3 runs to 14 residues. The V segment lost 9 bases and the J segment 6 bases; nucleotides outside the gene matches: 9. The CDR3 nucleotides read TGTGCCAGTCAAAGGACAGGGAATTCCGGGGAGCTGTTTTTT. Translated: CASQRTGNSGELFF.

With respect to this clone: Other DNA sequences from this sample encode an identical CDR3 as well. The genes are TRBV5-6 and TRBJ1-5; D remains unclear. Germline loops: CDR1 SGHDT, CDR2 YYEEEE. Trimming took off 4 bases at V and 5 bases at J, with 7 bases between the two ends. CDR3 length: 12 amino acids. The CDR3 reads CASSIGDQPQHF. CDR3 coding DNA: TGTGCCAGCAGCATCGGGGATCAGCCCCAGCATTTT.

The chain recombines TRBV15 with TRBJ2-3, with 11 bases fitting TRBD2. CDR1 LNHNV and CDR2 YYDKDF come from the germline V gene (reference sequence). J gave up 0 bases and V 3 bases, and 8 bases lay outside the gene matches. The CDR3 sequence is 18 residues long. In DNA, the CDR3 is TGTGCCACCAGCAGCAAACTTACTAGCGGGGGAAGCACAGATACGCAGTATTTT. This sequence encodes CATSSKLTSGGSTDTQYF.

In this sample, this clone turned up once. CDR3 region: CASTGTGGLSHTEAFF. The DNA for the CDR3 is TGTGCCAGTACCGGGACAGGGGGTCTCTCGCACACTGAAGCTTTCTTT. This chain uses TRBV27 with TRBJ1-1, with 11 positions matching TRBD1. CDR3 size: 16 residues. The V gene end was trimmed by 9 bases and the J gene end by 3 bases; junction bases not matched to a gene: 12. Germline assignment: CDR1 MNHEY and CDR2 SMNVEV (reference sequence).